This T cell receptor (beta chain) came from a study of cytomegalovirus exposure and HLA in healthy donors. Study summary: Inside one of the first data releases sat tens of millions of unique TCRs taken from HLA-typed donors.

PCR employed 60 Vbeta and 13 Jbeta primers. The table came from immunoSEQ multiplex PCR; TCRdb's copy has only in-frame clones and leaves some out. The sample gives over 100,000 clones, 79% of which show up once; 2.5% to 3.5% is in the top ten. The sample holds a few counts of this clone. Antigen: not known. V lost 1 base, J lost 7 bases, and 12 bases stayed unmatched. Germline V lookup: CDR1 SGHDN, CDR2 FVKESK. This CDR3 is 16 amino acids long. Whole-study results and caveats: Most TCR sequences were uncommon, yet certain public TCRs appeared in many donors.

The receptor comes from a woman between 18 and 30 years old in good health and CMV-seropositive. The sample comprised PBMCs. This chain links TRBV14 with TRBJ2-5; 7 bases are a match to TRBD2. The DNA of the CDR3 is TGTGCCAGCAGCCAAGGACTAGCTAGCCGGGGAGGGACCCAGTACTTC. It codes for CASSQGLASRGGTQYF.